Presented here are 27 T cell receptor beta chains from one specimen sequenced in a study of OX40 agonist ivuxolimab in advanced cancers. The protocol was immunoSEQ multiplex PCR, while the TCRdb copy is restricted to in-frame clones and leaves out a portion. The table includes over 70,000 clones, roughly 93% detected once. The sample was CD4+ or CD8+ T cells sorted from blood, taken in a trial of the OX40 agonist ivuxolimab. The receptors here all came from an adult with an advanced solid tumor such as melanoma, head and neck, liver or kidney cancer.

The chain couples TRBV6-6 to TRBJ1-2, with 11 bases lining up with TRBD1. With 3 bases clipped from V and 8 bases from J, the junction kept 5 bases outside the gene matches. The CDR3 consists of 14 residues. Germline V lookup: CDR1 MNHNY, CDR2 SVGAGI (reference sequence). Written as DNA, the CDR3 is TGTGCCAGCAGTTATGGACAGGGGGCGGAAGGCTACACCTTC. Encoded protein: CASSYGQGAEGYTF.

CDR3 coding DNA: TGTGCCAACGGACAGGGTTACGAGCAGTACTTC. This encodes CANGQGYEQYF. The chain joins TRBV10-3 to TRBJ2-7; TRBD1 matches at 8 bases. Trimming removed 10 bases from V and 4 bases from J; junction bases left unmatched: 3. The CDR3 runs 11 residues. The V gene's germline CDR1 is ENHRY and CDR2 SYGVKD.

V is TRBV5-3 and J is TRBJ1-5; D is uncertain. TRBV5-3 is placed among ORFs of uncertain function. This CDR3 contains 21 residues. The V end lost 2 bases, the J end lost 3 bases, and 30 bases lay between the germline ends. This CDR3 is CARSFGLTRNDRNIPNQPQHF. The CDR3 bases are TGTGCCAGAAGCTTCGGTCTAACGCGGAACGATAGAAATATCCCCAATCAGCCCCAGCATTTT.

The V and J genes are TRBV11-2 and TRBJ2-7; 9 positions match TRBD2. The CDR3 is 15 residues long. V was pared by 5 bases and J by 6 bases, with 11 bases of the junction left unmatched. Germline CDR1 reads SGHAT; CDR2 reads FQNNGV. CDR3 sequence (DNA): TGTGCCAGCAGCCCTTATAGCGGGAGCCCCTCCGAGCAGTACTTC. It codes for CASSPYSGSPSEQYF.

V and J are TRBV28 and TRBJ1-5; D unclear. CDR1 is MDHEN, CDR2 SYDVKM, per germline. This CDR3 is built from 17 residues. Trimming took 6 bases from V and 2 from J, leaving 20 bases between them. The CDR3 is CASRPSPSKAGNQPQHF. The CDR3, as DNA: TGTGCCAGCAGGCCTTCCCCCAGCAAAGCGGGCAATCAGCCCCAGCATTTT.

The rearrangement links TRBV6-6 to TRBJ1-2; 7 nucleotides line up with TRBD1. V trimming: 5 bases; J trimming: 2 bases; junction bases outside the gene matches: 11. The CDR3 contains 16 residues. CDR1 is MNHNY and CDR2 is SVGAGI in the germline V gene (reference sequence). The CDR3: CASSTQGRGRNYGYTF. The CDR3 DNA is TGTGCCAGCAGTACACAGGGGCGGGGGCGCAACTATGGCTACACCTTC.

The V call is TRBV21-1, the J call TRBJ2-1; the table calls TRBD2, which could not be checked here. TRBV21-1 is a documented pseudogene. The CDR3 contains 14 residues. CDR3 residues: CASSITGGPYEQFF. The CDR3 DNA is TGTGCCAGCAGCATAACGGGAGGGCCCTATGAGCAGTTCTTC.

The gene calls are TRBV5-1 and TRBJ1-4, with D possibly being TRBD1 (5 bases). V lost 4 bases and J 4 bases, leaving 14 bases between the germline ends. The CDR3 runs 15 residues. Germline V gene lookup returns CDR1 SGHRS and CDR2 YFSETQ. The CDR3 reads CASSLNWGRNEKLFF. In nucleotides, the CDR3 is TGCGCCAGCAGCCTTAACTGGGGCCGTAATGAAAAACTGTTTTTT.

The CDR3 sequence: CASRLQASSGNTIYF. The CDR3 coding sequence is TGTGCCAGCAGACTACAGGCCTCCTCTGGAAACACCATATATTTT. The V and J genes are TRBV7-8 and TRBJ1-3; possibly TRBD1 for D (5 bases). This CDR3 is 15 amino acids long. Germline lookup yields CDR1 SGHVS and CDR2 FQNEAQ. Trimming shortened V by 6 bases and J by 0 bases, and 12 bases separated the two germline ends.

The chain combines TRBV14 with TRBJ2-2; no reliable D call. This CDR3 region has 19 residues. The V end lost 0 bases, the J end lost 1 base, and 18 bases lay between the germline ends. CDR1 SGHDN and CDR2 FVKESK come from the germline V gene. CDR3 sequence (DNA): TGTGCCAGCAGCCAAGATCGTTTCTCCCGACCCGAGAACACCGGGGAGCTGTTTTTT. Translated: CASSQDRFSRPENTGELFF. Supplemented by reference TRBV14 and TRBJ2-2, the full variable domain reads EAGVTQFPSHSVIEKGQTVTLRCDPISGHDNLYWYRRVMGKEIKFLLHFVKESKQDESGMPNNRFLAERTGGTYSTLKVQPAELEDSGVYFCASSQDRFSRPENTGELFFGEGSRLTVL.

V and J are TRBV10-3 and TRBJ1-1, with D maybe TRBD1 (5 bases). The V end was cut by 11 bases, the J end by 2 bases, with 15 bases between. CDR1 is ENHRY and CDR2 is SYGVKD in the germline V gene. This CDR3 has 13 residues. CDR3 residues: CAVLGGVNTEAFF. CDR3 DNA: TGTGCCGTACTCGGGGGGGTCAACACTGAAGCTTTCTTT.

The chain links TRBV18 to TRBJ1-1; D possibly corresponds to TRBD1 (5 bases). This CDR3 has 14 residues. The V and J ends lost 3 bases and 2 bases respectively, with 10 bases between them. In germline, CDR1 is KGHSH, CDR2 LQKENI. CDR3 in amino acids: CASSPTGDNTEAFF. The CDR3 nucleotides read TGTGCCAGCTCACCGACCGGGGACAACACTGAAGCTTTCTTT.

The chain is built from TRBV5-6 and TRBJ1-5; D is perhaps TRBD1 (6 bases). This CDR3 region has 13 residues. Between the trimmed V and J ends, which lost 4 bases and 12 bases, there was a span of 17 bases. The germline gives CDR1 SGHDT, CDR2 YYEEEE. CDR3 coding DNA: TGTGCCAGCAGCCCACAGGGTGGAGTCCACCAGCATTTT. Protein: CASSPQGGVHQHF.

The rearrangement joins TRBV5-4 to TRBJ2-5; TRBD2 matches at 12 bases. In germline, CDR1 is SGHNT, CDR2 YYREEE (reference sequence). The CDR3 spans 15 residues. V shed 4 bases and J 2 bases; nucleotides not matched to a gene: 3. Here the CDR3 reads CASSTGLAGQETQYF. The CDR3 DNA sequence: TGTGCCAGCAGCACCGGACTAGCGGGGCAAGAGACCCAGTACTTC.

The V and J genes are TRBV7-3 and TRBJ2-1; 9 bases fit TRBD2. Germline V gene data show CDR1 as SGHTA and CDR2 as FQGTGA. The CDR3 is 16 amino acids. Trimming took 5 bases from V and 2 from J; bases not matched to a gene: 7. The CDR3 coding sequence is TGTGCCAGCAGCCCCCCCCCTAGCGGGGCCTACAATGAGCAGTTCTTC. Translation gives CASSPPPSGAYNEQFF.

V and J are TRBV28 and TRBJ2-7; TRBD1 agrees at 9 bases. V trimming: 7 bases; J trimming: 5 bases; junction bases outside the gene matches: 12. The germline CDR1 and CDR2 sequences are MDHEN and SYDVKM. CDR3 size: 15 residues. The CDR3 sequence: CASNGQGRAGNEQYF. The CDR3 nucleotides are TGTGCCAGCAATGGACAGGGGCGGGCTGGGAACGAGCAGTACTTC.

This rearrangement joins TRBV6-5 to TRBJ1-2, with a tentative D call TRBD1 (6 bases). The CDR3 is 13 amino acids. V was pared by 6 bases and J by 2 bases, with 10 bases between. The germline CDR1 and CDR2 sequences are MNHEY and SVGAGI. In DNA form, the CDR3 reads TGTGCCAGCAGCACCGGGACAAACTATGGCTACACCTTC. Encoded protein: CASSTGTNYGYTF.

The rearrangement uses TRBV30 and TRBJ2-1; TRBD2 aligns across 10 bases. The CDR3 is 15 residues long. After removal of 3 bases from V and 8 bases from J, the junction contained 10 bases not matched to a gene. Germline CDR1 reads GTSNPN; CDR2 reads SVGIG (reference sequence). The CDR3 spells CAWRETSGILYEQFF. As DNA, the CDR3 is TGTGCCTGGAGAGAAACTAGCGGGATTTTGTATGAGCAGTTCTTC.

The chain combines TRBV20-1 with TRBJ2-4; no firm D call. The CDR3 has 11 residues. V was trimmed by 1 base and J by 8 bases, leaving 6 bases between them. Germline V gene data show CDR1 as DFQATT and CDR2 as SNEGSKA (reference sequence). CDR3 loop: CSARAPDIQYF. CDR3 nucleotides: TGCAGTGCTAGAGCTCCGGACATTCAGTACTTC.

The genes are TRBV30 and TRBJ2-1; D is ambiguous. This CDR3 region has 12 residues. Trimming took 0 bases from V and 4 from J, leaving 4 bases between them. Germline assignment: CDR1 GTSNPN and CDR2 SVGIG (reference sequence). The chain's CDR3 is CAWSVQYNEQFF. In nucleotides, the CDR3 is TGTGCCTGGAGTGTCCAGTACAATGAGCAGTTCTTC.

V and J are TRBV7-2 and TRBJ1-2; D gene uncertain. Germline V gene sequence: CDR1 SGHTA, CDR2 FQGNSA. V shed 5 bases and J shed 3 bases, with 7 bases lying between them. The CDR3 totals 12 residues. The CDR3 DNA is TGTGCCAGCAGCCCAATTGACTATGGCTACACCTTC. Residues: CASSPIDYGYTF. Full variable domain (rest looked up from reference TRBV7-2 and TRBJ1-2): GAGVSQSPSNKVTEKGKDVELRCDPISGHTALYWYRQSLGQGLEFLIYFQGNSAPDKSGLPSDRFSAERTGGSVSTLTIQRTQQEDSAVYLCASSPIDYGYTFGSGTRLTVV.

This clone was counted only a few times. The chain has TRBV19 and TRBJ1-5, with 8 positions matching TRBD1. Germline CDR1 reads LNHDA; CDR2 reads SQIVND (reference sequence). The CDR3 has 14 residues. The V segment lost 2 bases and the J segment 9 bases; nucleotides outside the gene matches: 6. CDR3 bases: TGTGCCAGTAGTATACCGGCAGGGGGCCTGCCCCAGCATTTT. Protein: CASSIPAGGLPQHF.

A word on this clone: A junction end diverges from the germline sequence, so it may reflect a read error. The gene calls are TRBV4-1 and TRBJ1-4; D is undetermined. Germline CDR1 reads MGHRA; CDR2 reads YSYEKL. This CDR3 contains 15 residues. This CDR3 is CASSQGRGIGEKLFF. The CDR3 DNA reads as TGCGCCAGCAGTCAAGGGCGGGGAATCGGTGAAAAACTGTTTTTT.

The CDR3 here is CSVGSGYEQYF. The CDR3 bases are TGCAGCGTTGGTAGCGGCTACGAGCAGTACTTC. This chain uses TRBV29-1 with TRBJ2-5, with D possibly matching TRBD2 (6 bases). The better agreement between TRBJ2-7 and the DNA end casts doubt on the J call. Germline V gene data show CDR1 as SQVTM and CDR2 as ANQGSEA. This CDR3 contains 11 residues.

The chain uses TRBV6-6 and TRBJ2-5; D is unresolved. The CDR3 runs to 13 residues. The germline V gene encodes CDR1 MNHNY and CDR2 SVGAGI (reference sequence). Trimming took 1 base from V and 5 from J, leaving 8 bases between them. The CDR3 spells CASSYFPLETQYF. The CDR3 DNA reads TGTGCCAGCAGTTACTTCCCTCTGGAGACCCAGTACTTC.

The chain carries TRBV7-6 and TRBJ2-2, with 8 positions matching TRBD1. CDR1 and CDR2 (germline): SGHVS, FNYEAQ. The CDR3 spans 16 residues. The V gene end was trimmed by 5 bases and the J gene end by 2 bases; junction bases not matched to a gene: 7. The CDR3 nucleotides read TGTGCCAGCAGCCCTCGGACAGGGACCAACACCGGGGAGCTGTTTTTT. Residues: CASSPRTGTNTGELFF. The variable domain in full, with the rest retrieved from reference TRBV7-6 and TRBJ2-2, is GAGVSQSPRYKVTKRGQDVALRCDPISGHVSLYWYRQALGQGPEFLTYFNYEAQQDKSGLPNDRFSAERPEGSISTLTIQRTEQRDSAMYRCASSPRTGTNTGELFFGEGSRLTVL.

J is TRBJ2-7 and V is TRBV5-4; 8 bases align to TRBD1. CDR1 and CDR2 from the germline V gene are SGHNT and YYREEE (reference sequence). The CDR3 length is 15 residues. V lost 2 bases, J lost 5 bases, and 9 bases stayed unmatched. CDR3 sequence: CASSFRDRGGDEQYF. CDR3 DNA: TGTGCCAGCAGCTTTAGAGACAGGGGTGGGGACGAGCAGTACTTC.